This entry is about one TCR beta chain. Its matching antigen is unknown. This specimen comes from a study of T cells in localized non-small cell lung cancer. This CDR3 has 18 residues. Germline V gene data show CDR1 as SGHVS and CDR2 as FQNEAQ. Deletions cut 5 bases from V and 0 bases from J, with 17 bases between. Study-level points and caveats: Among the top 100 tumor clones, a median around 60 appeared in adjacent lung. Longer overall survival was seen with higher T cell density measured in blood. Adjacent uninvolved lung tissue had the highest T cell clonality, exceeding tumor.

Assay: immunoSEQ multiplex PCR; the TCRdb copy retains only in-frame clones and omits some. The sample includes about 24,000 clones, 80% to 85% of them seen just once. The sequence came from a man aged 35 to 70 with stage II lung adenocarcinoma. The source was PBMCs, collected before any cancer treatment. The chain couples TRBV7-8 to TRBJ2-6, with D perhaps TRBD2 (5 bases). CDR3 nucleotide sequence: TGTGCCAGCAGCACAAGGGAGATAGGTCCCTCTGGGGCCAACGTCCTGACTTTC. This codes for CASSTREIGPSGANVLTF.